This T cell receptor beta chain was profiled in a study of vaccination and CD4 T cells after COVID-19. In the study overall: The study enrolled six male and four female convalescents, two of whom were Hispanic. Cultures acting as controls obtained a CEFX pool, an HIV-1 Nef pool, or no peptide.

The treatment is: 10-day PBMC culture with coronavirus spike peptide pools or control peptides (ViraFEST assay). ViraFEST used peptide pools to expand antigen-specific T cells, then sequenced TCRs. Alongside around 10 IU/ml IL-2 and roughly 10 ug/ml peptide pools, PBMCs were cultured at roughly 2 million per well. V shed 5 bases and J 0 bases; nucleotides not matched to a gene: 5. Germline CDR1 and CDR2: LNHDA and SQIVND (reference sequence). The CDR3 has 15 amino acids. The Oncomine TCR Beta short-read assay was applied to DNA of cultured CD4+ T cells. TCRdb used MiXCR to reprocess the PCR reads, holding one entry per CDR3 protein. The table shows around 4,000 distinct CDR3 sequences, with about a fifth occurring only once. This clonotype was counted between two and nine times. Antigen: not known.

The sample consisted of CD4+ T cells from blood, cultured in vitro. J is TRBJ1-2 and V is TRBV19, with 8 bases matching TRBD1. This sequence originates from a human donor who had recovered from COVID-19. CDR3 bases: TGTGCCAGTAGTGTCCGGACAGGGACTAACTATGGCTACACCTTC. Residues: CASSVRTGTNYGYTF.